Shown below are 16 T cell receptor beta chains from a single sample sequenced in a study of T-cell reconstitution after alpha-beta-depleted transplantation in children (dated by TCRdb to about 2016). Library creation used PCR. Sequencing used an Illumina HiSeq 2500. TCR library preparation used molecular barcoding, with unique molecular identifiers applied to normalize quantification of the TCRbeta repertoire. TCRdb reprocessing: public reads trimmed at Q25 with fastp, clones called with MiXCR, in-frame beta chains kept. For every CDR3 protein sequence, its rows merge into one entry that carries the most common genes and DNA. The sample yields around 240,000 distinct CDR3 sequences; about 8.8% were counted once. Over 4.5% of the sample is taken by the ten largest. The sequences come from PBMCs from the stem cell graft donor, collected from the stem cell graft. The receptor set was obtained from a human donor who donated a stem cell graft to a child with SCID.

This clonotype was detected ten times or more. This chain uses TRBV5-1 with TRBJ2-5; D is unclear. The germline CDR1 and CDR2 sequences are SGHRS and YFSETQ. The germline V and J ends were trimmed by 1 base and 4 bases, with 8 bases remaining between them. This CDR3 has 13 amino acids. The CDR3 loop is CASSLWSGETQYF. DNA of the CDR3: TGCGCCAGCAGCTTGTGGTCAGGAGAGACCCAGTACTTC.

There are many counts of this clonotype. CDR3 in DNA: TGTGCCAGCAGACCGGGACACAATGTGGGACAGCCCCAGCATTTT. It yields the protein CASRPGHNVGQPQHF. The rearrangement uses TRBV28 and TRBJ1-5, with D perhaps matching TRBD1 (6 bases). V was shortened by 6 bases and J by 7 bases, with 19 bases between the two germline ends. Germline CDR1 MDHEN, CDR2 SYDVKM. This CDR3 comprises 15 residues.

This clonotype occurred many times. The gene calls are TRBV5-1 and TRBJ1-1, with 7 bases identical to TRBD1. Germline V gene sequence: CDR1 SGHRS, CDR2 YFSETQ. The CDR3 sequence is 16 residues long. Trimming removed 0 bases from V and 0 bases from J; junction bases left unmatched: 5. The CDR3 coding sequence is TGCGCCAGCAGCTTGGCCCCAGGGGGGCTGAACACTGAAGCTTTCTTT. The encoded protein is CASSLAPGGLNTEAFF.

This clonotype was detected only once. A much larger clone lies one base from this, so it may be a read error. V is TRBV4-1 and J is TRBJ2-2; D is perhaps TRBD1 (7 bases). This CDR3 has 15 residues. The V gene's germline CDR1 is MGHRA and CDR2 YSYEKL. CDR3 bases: TGCGCCAGCAGCCAAGATGAGGAGGGGGCCGGGGAGCTGCTTTTT. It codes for CASSQDEEGAGELLF.

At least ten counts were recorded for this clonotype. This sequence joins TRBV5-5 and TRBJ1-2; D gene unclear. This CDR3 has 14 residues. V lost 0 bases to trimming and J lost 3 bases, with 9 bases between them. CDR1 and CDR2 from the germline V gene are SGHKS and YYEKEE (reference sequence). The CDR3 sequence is CASSLGAKDYGYTF. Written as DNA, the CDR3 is TGTGCCAGCAGCTTGGGGGCCAAAGACTATGGCTACACCTTC.

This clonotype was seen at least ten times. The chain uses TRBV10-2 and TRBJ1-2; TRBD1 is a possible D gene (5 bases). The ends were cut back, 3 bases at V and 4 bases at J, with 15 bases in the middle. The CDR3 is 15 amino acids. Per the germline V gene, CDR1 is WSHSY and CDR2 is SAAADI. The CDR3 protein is CASSDGLGRTYGYTF. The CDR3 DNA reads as TGCGCCAGCAGTGATGGCCTGGGACGGACCTATGGCTACACCTTC.

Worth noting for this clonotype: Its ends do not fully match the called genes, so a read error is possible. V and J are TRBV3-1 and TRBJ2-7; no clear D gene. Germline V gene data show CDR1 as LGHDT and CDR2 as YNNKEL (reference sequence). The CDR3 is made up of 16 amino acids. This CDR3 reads CATSQQINWAAYEQYF. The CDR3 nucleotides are TGTGCCACCAGCCAGCAGATCAATTGGGCGGCCTACGAGCAGTACTTC.

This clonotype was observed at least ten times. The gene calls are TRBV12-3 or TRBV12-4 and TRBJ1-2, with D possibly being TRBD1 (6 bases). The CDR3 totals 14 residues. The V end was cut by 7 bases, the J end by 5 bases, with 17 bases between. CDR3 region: CASTPGRGYYGYTF. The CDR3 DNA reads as TGTGCCAGCACCCCGGGTAGGGGGTATTATGGCTACACCTTC.

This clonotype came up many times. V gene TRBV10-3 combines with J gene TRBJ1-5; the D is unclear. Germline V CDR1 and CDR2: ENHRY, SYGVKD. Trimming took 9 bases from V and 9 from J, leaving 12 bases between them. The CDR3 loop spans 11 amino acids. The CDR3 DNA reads TGTGCCATTAACTTCGAGCGGCCCCAGCATTTT. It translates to CAINFERPQHF.

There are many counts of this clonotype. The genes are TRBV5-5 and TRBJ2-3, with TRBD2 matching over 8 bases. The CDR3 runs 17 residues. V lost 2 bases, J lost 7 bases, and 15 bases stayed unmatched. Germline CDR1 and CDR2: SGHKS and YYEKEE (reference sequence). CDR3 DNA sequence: TGTGCCAGCAGCTTCAGCGGGGGCCCTCTTACTTATAATACGCAGTATTTT. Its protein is CASSFSGGPLTYNTQYF.

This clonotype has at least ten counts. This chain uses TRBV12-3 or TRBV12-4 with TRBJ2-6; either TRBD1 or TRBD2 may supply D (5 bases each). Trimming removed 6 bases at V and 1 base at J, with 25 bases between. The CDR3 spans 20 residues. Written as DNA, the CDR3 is TGTGCCAGCAGCCCTCCGGGACCCCCAATGACCCTTTCTGGGGCCAACGTCCTGACTTTC. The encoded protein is CASSPPGPPMTLSGANVLTF.

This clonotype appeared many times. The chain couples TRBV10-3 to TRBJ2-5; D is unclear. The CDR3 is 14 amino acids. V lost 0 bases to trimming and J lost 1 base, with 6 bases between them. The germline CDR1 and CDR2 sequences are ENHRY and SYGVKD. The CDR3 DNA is TGTGCCATCAGTGAGTCCCTGAGCCAAGAGACCCAGTACTTC. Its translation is CAISESLSQETQYF.

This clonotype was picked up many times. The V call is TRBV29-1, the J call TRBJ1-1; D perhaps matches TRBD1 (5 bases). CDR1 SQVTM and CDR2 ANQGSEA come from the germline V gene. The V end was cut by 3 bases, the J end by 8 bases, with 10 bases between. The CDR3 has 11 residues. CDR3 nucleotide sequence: TGCAGCGTTGATGCGGGGGTAGAAGCTTTCTTT. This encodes CSVDAGVEAFF.

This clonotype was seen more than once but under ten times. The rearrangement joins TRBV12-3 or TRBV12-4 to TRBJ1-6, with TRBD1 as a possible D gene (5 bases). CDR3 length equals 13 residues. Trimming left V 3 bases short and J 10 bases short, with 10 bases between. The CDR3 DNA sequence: TGTGCCAGCAGTTTCGCGGGGCGCTCACCCCTCCACTTT. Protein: CASSFAGRSPLHF.

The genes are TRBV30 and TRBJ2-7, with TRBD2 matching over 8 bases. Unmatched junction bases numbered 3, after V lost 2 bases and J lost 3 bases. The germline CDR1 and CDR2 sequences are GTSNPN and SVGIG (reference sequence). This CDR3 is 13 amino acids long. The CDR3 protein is CAWSLAGYYEQYF. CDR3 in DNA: TGTGCCTGGAGTCTAGCGGGCTACTACGAGCAGTACTTC.

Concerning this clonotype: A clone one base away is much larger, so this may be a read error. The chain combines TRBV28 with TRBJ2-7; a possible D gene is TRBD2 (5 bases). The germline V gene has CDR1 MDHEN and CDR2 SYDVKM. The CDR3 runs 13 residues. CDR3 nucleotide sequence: TGTGCCAGCAGAGACGGGGTAGTCTACGAGCCGTACTTC. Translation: CASRDGVVYEPYF.